This T cell receptor (beta chain) was recovered during a study of T cells in Graves' hyperthyroidism and ophthalmopathy. Only a few counts were recorded for this clonotype. Amplification yielded TCR beta CDR3 regions, with RNA transcripts as the source. The study used the HTBI primer set for a first-round RT-PCR of the TCR CDR3. Using its own MiXCR run on the multiplex PCR reads, TCRdb lists one record per CDR3 protein. The profile shows some 570,000 distinct CDR3 sequences, 15% to 20% of them singletons. V was clipped by 5 bases and J by 0 bases, with 20 bases between them. This CDR3 is 18 amino acids long. CDR1 SGHAT and CDR2 FQNNGV come from the germline V gene.

The chain uses TRBV11-2 and TRBJ2-1, with D perhaps assigned TRBD1 or TRBD2 (5 bases each). This sequence originates from a woman in her late teens or twenties with Graves' ophthalmopathy. Sample: blood. DNA of the CDR3: TGTGCCAGCAGCCCACTCCGGGACCATAGAAGCTCCTACAATGAGCAGTTCTTC. Its protein product is CASSPLRDHRSSYNEQFF.